The text below deals with one T cell receptor beta chain. Sequencing was performed with immunoSEQ multiplex PCR; in TCRdb, only in-frame clones are kept and a portion is missing. The sample has tens of thousands of clones; around 94% are singletons. V trimming: 5 bases; J trimming: 0 bases; junction bases outside the gene matches: 2. The V gene's germline CDR1 is SGHTA and CDR2 FQGTGA. CDR3 size: 14 residues. This entry is derived from a study of T cell changes during pregnancy in multiple sclerosis. Sequencing used peripheral blood, obtained after pregnancy. This TCR was recovered from a female donor with multiple sclerosis, enrolled in a pregnancy study. The V call is TRBV7-3, the J call TRBJ2-7; TRBD1 aligns across 9 bases. The chain's CDR3 is CASSPDRGSYEQYF. The CDR3, as DNA: TGTGCCAGCAGCCCGGACAGGGGCTCCTACGAGCAGTACTTC.